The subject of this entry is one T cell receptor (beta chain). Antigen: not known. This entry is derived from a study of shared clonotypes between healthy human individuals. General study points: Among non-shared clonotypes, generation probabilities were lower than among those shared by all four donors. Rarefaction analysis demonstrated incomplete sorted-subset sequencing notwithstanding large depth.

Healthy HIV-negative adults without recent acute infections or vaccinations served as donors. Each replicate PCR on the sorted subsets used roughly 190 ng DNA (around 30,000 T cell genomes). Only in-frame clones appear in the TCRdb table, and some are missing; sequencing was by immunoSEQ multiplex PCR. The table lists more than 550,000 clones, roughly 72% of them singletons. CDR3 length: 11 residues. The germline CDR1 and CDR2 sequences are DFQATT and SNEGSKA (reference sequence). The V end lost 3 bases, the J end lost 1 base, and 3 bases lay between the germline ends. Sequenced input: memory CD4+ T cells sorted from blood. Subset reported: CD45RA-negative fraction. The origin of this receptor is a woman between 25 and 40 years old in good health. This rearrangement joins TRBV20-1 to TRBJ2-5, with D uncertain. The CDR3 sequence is CSASAQETQYF. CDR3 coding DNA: TGCAGTGCTAGCGCCCAAGAGACCCAGTACTTC.